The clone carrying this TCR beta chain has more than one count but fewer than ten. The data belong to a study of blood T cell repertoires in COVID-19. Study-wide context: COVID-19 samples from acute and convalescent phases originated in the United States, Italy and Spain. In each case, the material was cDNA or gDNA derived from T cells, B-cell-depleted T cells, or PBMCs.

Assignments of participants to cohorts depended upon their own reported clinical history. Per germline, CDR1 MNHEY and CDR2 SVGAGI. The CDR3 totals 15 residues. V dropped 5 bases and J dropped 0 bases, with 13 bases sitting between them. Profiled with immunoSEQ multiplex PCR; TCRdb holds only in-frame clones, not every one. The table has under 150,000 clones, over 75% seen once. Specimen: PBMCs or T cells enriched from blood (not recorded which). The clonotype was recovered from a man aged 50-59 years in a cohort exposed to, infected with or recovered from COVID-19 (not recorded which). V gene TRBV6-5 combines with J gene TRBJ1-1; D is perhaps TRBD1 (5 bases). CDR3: CASSTYGHLNTEAFF. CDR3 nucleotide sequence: TGTGCCAGCAGTACCTACGGACACCTGAACACTGAAGCTTTCTTT.